A selection of T cell receptor beta chains follows, all from one sample in a study of metastatic and nonmetastatic thyroid tumors. TCRdb re-analyzed the PCR reads through MiXCR. The data hold 15,000 to 20,000 clones, with 25% to 35% observed a single time. Input material: tumor tissue. These receptors came from a male donor with papillary thyroid cancer or a benign thyroid nodule (not recorded which). Some clones in this sample may be carry-over from other donors' samples. Each CDR3 is given without its conserved first and last residue. Not all rows give a size; the values are once, few, many and, for expanded clones, a class.

clone_size,v_call,cdr3_aa
.,TRBV27,ASSLMALGSNTEAF
many,TRBV28,ASKARRRATNEKLF
many,TRBV6-1,ASSAGQENEKLF
.,TRBV18,ASSSAGGEQY
.,TRBV5-1,ASSLPALDRGWSYEQY
few,TRBV12-3/TRBV12-4,ASSPTGFYEQY
medium-sized,TRBV24-1,ATSSSGRAEQY
few,TRBV2,ASSENLDMGYEQY
medium-sized,TRBV3-1,ASSGTAALKYT
.,TRBV11-2,ASSIDRDQPQH
.,TRBV20-1,SASSSTGVDTQY
few,TRBV6-2/TRBV6-3,ASSYSPRGDEQF
.,TRBV20-1,FLASREGRNPTYEQY
many,TRBV29-1,SVTGTGNYGYT
.,TRBV5-5,ASIPGGGSHEQY
.,TRBV20-1,SATTGVGGYT
.,TRBV6-4,ASSVSGLAGSYEQY
.,TRBV5-1,ASSWGTYQAEAF
.,TRBV18,ASSRDRDSNQPQH
.,TRBV5-1,ASSSLAGGPNEQF
.,TRBV5-6,ASSGGETDTQY
once,TRBV20-1,SARDPTSGNTGELF
many,TRBV5-1,ASRHGTSGSSYEQY
medium-sized,TRBV6-1,ASSTARGELF
few,TRBV11-2,ASSLSSGCYEQY
many,TRBV20-1,SASAKTEQF
few,TRBV19,ASSIGVETEAF
.,TRBV5-6,ASSLDRGMDEKLF
.,TRBV20-1,SARDYSESSYEQY
.,TRBV24-1,AIHTQY
many,TRBV20-1,SAPPSGRGIETQY
.,TRBV12-5,ASGLGGSSYEQY
.,TRBV4-1,ASSARAWDNEKLF
many,TRBV10-1,ASRFGHSRRNEQY
many,TRBV7-3,ASSPSPGDTQY
many,TRBV7-9,ASSSIETQY
.,TRBV7-2,ASSQDRVNYEQY
many,TRBV7-6,ASSLTGGGETQY